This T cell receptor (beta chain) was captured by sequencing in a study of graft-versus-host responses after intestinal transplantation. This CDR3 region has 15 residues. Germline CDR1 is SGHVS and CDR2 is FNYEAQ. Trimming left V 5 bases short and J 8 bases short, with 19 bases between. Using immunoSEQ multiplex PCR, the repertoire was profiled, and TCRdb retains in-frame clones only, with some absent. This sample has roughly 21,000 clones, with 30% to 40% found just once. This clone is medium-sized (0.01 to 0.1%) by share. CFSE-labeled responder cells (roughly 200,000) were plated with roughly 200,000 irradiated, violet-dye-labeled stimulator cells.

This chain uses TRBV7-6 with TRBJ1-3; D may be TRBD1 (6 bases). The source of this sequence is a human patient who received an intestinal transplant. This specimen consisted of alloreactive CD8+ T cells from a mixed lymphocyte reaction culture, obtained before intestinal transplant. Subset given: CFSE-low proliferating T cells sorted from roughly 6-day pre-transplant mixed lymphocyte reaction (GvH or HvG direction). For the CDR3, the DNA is TGTGCCAGCAGCCCGCAGGGGATATCGGTGGACACCATATATTTT. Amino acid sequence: CASSPQGISVDTIYF.